This T cell receptor beta chain originates from a study of response to subunit inactivated influenza vaccine. TCRdb independently ran MiXCR on the RT-PCR reads; one entry per CDR3 protein. The sample records around 580,000 distinct CDR3 sequences, roughly 12% being singletons. This clonotype was observed a few times. This sequence originates from a man aged 50-59 years who received an inactivated influenza vaccine. The sample here was PBMCs from blood, taken on the day of vaccination.

CDR3 DNA: TGCAGTGCTCAACTAGCGGGAGTGGAAGATACGCAGTATTTT. Protein: CSAQLAGVEDTQYF. V usage is TRBV20-1 and J usage is TRBJ2-3, with 11 bases identical to TRBD2. This CDR3 comprises 14 residues. The germline V gene encodes CDR1 DFQATT and CDR2 SNEGSKA (reference sequence). The V segment lost 5 bases and the J segment 5 bases; nucleotides outside the gene matches: 6.